These 6 T cell receptor beta chains were sequenced from one sample in a study of blood T cell repertoires in COVID-19. Profiling relied on immunoSEQ multiplex PCR, and the TCRdb table lists in-frame clones only, not all of them. The data contain 250,000 or so clones, around 90% of them singletons. Sequencing was carried out using PBMCs or T cells enriched from blood (not recorded which). Receptors were obtained from a woman aged 25 to 39 who had been exposed to COVID-19.

The chain joins TRBV5-1 to TRBJ1-5; perhaps TRBD1 as D (6 bases). The CDR3 covers 15 residues. Trimming removed 0 bases at V and 2 bases at J, with 9 bases between. Germline CDR1 SGHRS, CDR2 YFSETQ. Written as DNA, the CDR3 is TGCGCCAGCAGCTTGGTGTCAGGGGGCAATCAGCCCCAGCATTTT. The encoded protein is CASSLVSGGNQPQHF.

V is TRBV28 and J is TRBJ2-1, with D unresolved. The CDR3 length is 14 residues. Germline V gives CDR1 MDHEN, CDR2 SYDVKM. V was pared by 4 bases and J by 11 bases, with 18 bases between. The CDR3 spells CASSSPQTLSKQFF. CDR3 bases: TGTGCCAGCAGTTCCCCCCAGACTCTATCAAAGCAGTTCTTC.

The rearrangement uses TRBV5-1 and TRBJ2-3; the match to TRBD2 covers 8 bases. V shed 0 bases and J 4 bases; nucleotides not matched to a gene: 7. The germline V gene has CDR1 SGHRS and CDR2 YFSETQ. The CDR3 has 16 residues. The CDR3 region has the DNA TGCGCCAGCAGCTTGGGGCGGGAGGCCCCTCCAGATACGCAGTATTTT. This codes for CASSLGREAPPDTQYF. Full variable domain (rest looked up from reference TRBV5-1 and TRBJ2-3): KAGVTQTPRYLIKTRGQQVTLSCSPISGHRSVSWYQQTPGQGLQFLFEYFSETQRNKGNFPGRFSGRQFSNSRSEMNVSTLELGDSALYLCASSLGREAPPDTQYFGPGTRLTVL.

Only one count was recorded for this clone. The chain couples TRBV27 to TRBJ2-1; possible D gene TRBD1, 6 bases. This CDR3 contains 14 residues. V lost 7 bases, J lost 8 bases, and 18 bases lay in between. Germline-derived CDR1 and CDR2 are MNHEY and SMNVEV (reference sequence). In DNA form, the CDR3 reads TGTGCCAGCAACTGGGGGCCGGGTGGAGATGAGCAGTTCTTC. It encodes CASNWGPGGDEQFF.

This chain links TRBV5-1 with TRBJ1-1; D may be TRBD1 (5 bases). Germline assignment: CDR1 SGHRS and CDR2 YFSETQ. This CDR3 spans 16 amino acids. V was trimmed by 4 bases and J by 1 base, leaving 17 bases between them. CDR3 coding DNA: TGCGCCAGCAGCCTCTCAAGCGGGGGGTGGAACACTGAAGCTTTCTTT. Translated: CASSLSSGGWNTEAFF.

This clone was counted once. V gene TRBV5-1 combines with J gene TRBJ2-1, with D perhaps matching TRBD1 (6 bases). Trimming pared 4 bases from V and 9 bases from J, leaving 14 bases between. From germline, CDR1 is SGHRS and CDR2 YFSETQ. The CDR3 contains 13 residues. CDR3 amino acids: CASSPYREPEQFF. The CDR3 DNA is TGCGCCAGCAGCCCATACAGGGAGCCTGAGCAGTTCTTC.